This entry lists 19 T cell receptor beta chains sequenced from one sample in a study of PD-1 blockade in classical Hodgkin lymphoma. Every patient was affected by relapse after autologous stem cell transplantation, while exposure to brentuximab vedotin was not uniform. Produced via immunoSEQ multiplex PCR; TCRdb's table is partial and in-frame only. The repertoire includes just under 45,000 clones, 65% to 85% of them detected once, and roughly 2.8% sits in the top ten. The sample here was peripheral blood mononuclear cells (PBMCs), taken before the second cycle of nivolumab. The receptor source for this set is a human donor with classical Hodgkin lymphoma.

The gene calls are TRBV6-6 and TRBJ1-1; D remains unclear. Germline CDR1 is MNHNY and CDR2 is SVGAGI (reference sequence). The CDR3 extends over 15 amino acids. V dropped 5 bases and J dropped 2 bases, with 15 bases sitting between them. The CDR3 loop reads CASSLTPGVNTEAFF. The CDR3 nucleotides are TGTGCCAGCAGTCTGACCCCGGGCGTCAACACTGAAGCTTTCTTT.

The chain is built from TRBV9 and TRBJ2-1; D is undetermined. The CDR3 contains 13 residues. Trimming removed 0 bases from V and 4 bases from J, with 5 bases in between. Looked up from germline, CDR1 is SGDLS and CDR2 is YYNGEE. This CDR3 reads CASSVARYNEQFF. The CDR3 coding sequence is TGTGCCAGCAGCGTAGCAAGGTACAATGAGCAGTTCTTC.

V gene TRBV7-2 combines with J gene TRBJ2-7; D not resolved. The germline V gene has CDR1 SGHTA and CDR2 FQGNSA. The V and J ends lost 4 bases and 4 bases respectively, with 14 bases between them. The CDR3 runs to 14 residues. The CDR3 is CASSSDLGFYEQYF. CDR3 in DNA: TGTGCCAGCAGCTCAGACTTGGGGTTTTACGAGCAGTACTTC.

The rearrangement uses TRBV5-8 and TRBJ2-5; 7 nucleotides line up with TRBD1. This CDR3 contains 15 residues. Germline lookup yields CDR1 SGHTS and CDR2 YDEGEE. V lost 3 bases, J lost 2 bases, and 7 bases stayed unmatched. The CDR3 spells CASSSGDRDQETQYF. The CDR3 region has the DNA TGTGCCAGCAGCTCAGGAGACAGGGATCAAGAGACCCAGTACTTC.

The J gene is TRBJ1-2, the V gene TRBV9; the D gene is possibly TRBD1 (5 bases). The V and J ends lost 3 bases and 3 bases respectively, with 9 bases between them. Germline assignment: CDR1 SGDLS and CDR2 YYNGEE. The CDR3 is 13 amino acids. The CDR3 is CASSARDYYGYTF. The CDR3, as DNA: TGTGCCAGCAGCGCCAGGGATTACTATGGCTACACCTTC.

The chain recombines TRBV30 with TRBJ1-1; 9 positions agree with TRBD1. This CDR3 region has 14 residues. The V gene end was trimmed by 2 bases and the J gene end by 4 bases; junction bases not matched to a gene: 5. CDR1 is GTSNPN, CDR2 SVGIG, per germline (reference sequence). The CDR3 protein is CAWSTGTGTTEAFF. CDR3 bases: TGTGCCTGGAGTACCGGGACAGGGACCACTGAAGCTTTCTTT.

The chain links TRBV6-6 to TRBJ1-1; D is unclear. The CDR3 is 12 residues long. The germline CDR1 and CDR2 sequences are MNHNY and SVGAGI (reference sequence). V was clipped by 6 bases and J by 4 bases, with 9 bases between them. CDR3 sequence: CASRASPTEAFF. DNA for the CDR3: TGTGCCAGCAGAGCCAGCCCCACTGAAGCTTTCTTT.

The V gene is TRBV6-6, the J gene TRBJ1-5; TRBD1 is a possible D gene (5 bases). V gave up 6 bases and J gave up 4 bases, with 16 bases separating them. There are 15 residues in the CDR3. Germline V CDR1 and CDR2: MNHNY, SVGAGI (reference sequence). CDR3 sequence reads: CASSPGGTGNQPQHF. The CDR3 DNA sequence: TGTGCCAGCAGCCCGGGGGGGACTGGTAATCAGCCCCAGCATTTT.

This clone came up a few times. The chain employs TRBV5-1 and TRBJ2-1; 7 bases are a match to TRBD1. Germline V gene data show CDR1 as SGHRS and CDR2 as YFSETQ. The CDR3 runs 14 residues. V was clipped by 6 bases and J by 9 bases; unmatched bases: 12. CDR3 nucleotides: TGCGCCAGCAATAATGACAGGGTCAAGGCTGAGCAGTTCTTC. It codes for CASNNDRVKAEQFF.

This clone has more than one count but fewer than ten. This CDR3 is CAISPPGQPQHF. CDR3 sequence (DNA): TGTGCCATCTCACCCCCTGGGCAGCCCCAGCATTTT. The rearrangement links TRBV10-3 to TRBJ1-5; D is unresolved. This CDR3 has 12 residues. Germline assignment: CDR1 ENHRY and CDR2 SYGVKD. V was clipped by 8 bases and J by 7 bases, with 12 bases between them.

The chain employs TRBV30 and TRBJ2-7; unclear D gene. The CDR3 extends over 13 amino acids. Looked up from germline, CDR1 is GTSNPN and CDR2 is SVGIG (reference sequence). V was trimmed by 1 base and J by 4 bases, leaving 11 bases between them. CDR3 amino acids: CAWSEMDGYEQYF. CDR3 in DNA: TGTGCCTGGAGTGAAATGGACGGGTACGAGCAGTACTTC.

The CDR3 coding sequence is TGTGCCAGTAGTATCGAGGGGACAGGGGCCCGCTCTGGGGCCAACGTCCTGACTTTC. Its translation: CASSIEGTGARSGANVLTF. The chain links TRBV19 to TRBJ2-6; 10 bases align to TRBD1. Trimming took 3 bases from V and 0 from J; bases not matched to a gene: 8. This CDR3 is built from 19 residues. Germline V lookup: CDR1 LNHDA, CDR2 SQIVND (reference sequence).

This rearrangement joins TRBV30 to TRBJ1-1; D is undetermined. The length of the CDR3 is 11 residues. V lost 3 bases to trimming and J lost 5 bases, with 7 bases between them. CDR1 is GTSNPN, CDR2 SVGIG, per germline (reference sequence). In DNA form, the CDR3 reads TGTGCCTGGAGGATCGGGACTGAAGCTTTCTTT. This gives the protein CAWRIGTEAFF.

The sample holds one count of this clone. V usage is TRBV7-2 and J usage is TRBJ1-5; D remains unclear. Trimming removed 5 bases from V and 6 bases from J, with 17 bases in between. The CDR3 extends over 15 amino acids. The V gene's germline CDR1 is SGHTA and CDR2 FQGNSA. The CDR3 sequence: CASSRLAGLGQPQHF. In DNA, the CDR3 is TGTGCCAGCAGCCGCCTGGCGGGTCTGGGTCAGCCCCAGCATTTT. Full variable domain (outside the CDR3, taken from reference TRBV7-2 and TRBJ1-5): GAGVSQSPSNKVTEKGKDVELRCDPISGHTALYWYRQSLGQGLEFLIYFQGNSAPDKSGLPSDRFSAERTGGSVSTLTIQRTQQEDSAVYLCASSRLAGLGQPQHFGDGTRLSIL.

The rearrangement uses TRBV7-6 and TRBJ2-2; no reliable D call. CDR1 and CDR2 (germline): SGHVS, FNYEAQ. V was shortened by 0 bases and J by 0 bases, with 2 bases between the two germline ends. The CDR3 loop spans 14 amino acids. The CDR3 sequence is CASSLASNTGELFF. The CDR3 DNA is TGTGCCAGCAGCTTAGCGTCGAACACCGGGGAGCTGTTTTTT. The variable domain in full, with the rest retrieved from reference TRBV7-6 and TRBJ2-2, is GAGVSQSPRYKVTKRGQDVALRCDPISGHVSLYWYRQALGQGPEFLTYFNYEAQQDKSGLPNDRFSAERPEGSISTLTIQRTEQRDSAMYRCASSLASNTGELFFGEGSRLTVL.

This rearrangement joins TRBV4-2 to TRBJ2-7; D unclear. The CDR3 sequence is 16 residues long. Trimming shortened V by 4 bases and J by 4 bases, and 20 bases separated the two germline ends. Germline CDR1 reads LGHNA; CDR2 reads YNFKEQ. The CDR3 region has the DNA TGTGCCAGCAGCCCTCAAGAAAGACCAGATCCTTACGAGCAGTACTTC. It encodes CASSPQERPDPYEQYF.

V is TRBV5-6 and J is TRBJ2-1, with TRBD2 identical over 7 bases. V lost 4 bases, J lost 3 bases, and 10 bases stayed unmatched. This CDR3 is built from 16 residues. CDR1 is SGHDT and CDR2 is YYEEEE in the germline V gene. The CDR3 nucleotides are TGTGCCAGCAGCCGTGGAGACGGGGGGAACTACAATGAGCAGTTCTTC. Its translation is CASSRGDGGNYNEQFF.

The chain joins TRBV29-1 to TRBJ1-2, with 9 bases identical to TRBD1. CDR3 size: 13 residues. Germline-derived CDR1 and CDR2 are SQVTM and ANQGSEA. After removal of 7 bases from V and 1 base from J, the junction contained 4 bases not matched to a gene. CDR3 residues: CSARDRDNYGYTF. The CDR3 bases are TGCAGCGCCCGGGACAGGGATAACTATGGCTACACCTTC.

The V and J genes are TRBV10-3 and TRBJ2-7; unclear D gene. The CDR3 loop spans 11 amino acids. The V end lost 2 bases, the J end lost 5 bases, and 4 bases lay between the germline ends. In germline, CDR1 is ENHRY, CDR2 SYGVKD. CDR3 residues: CAISELDEQYF. For the CDR3, the DNA is TGTGCCATCAGTGAGCTGGACGAGCAGTACTTC.